The sequence of this T cell receptor (beta chain) was determined in a study of blood T cell repertoires in COVID-19. Study overall: COVID-19 samples, acute and convalescent, were from the United States, Italy and Spain. The analysed material was cDNA or gDNA that came from T cells, B-cell-depleted T cells, or PBMCs.

The authors' processing: Scientists estimated how many nucleated cells there were by amplifying reference gene primers. TCRdb's table, derived via immunoSEQ multiplex PCR, lists solely in-frame clones and lacks some. The DNA gave D and trimming, while V, J and clone size come from that table. The repertoire consists of about 180,000 clones, with roughly 86% occurring once and the leading ten covering less than 3.5%. The CDR3 is 16 amino acids. V gave up 5 bases and J gave up 5 bases; unmatched junction bases: 12. Germline assignment: CDR1 LNHNV and CDR2 YYDKDF (reference sequence). The TCR originated in a woman in her 30s with active or convalescent COVID-19. This chain connects TRBV15 to TRBJ2-7; TRBD2 matches 10 bases. The sequencing input was peripheral blood. CDR3 nucleotide sequence: TGTGCCACCAGCGAGGGGCTAGCGGGAGTTACCCACGAGCAGTACTTC. Translated: CATSEGLAGVTHEQYF.